What follows is one T cell receptor (beta chain) and its context. Which antigen it targets is not known. It may be a read error: a sequence one base away is much more abundant. Read against the paper, the sample's time point label means: newly diagnosed GD, antithyroid drugs for less than 3 months. For both TCR sequencing and RNA sequencing, RNA was extracted from PBMCs in TRIzol. Graves' disease was diagnosed according to American Thyroid Association guidelines. Patients for the study were recruited at an endocrinology department in Xi'an, China. Each patient gave 7.5 to 10 milliliters of peripheral blood, collected in an EDTA anticoagulant tube. Ficoll Paque Plus density gradient separation was used to isolate PBMCs, and no further T cell sorting was performed. An Agilent 2100 Bioanalyzer and agarose gel were used to assess RNA quality, and a NanoDrop 2000 was used to measure RNA concentration. These data belong to a study of regulatory T cells in long-lasting Graves disease (dated by TCRdb to 2020 to 2022). In terms of the full investigation: Newly diagnosed Graves' disease patients had taken antithyroid drugs for less than 3 months. The study was conducted in China and was registered as a clinical trial. A total of around 35 samples underwent TCR sequencing: about 13 from persistent and approximately 20 from newly diagnosed Graves' disease patients. This study used TCR sequencing and RNA sequencing of peripheral blood to compare persistent Graves' disease patients against newly diagnosed Graves' disease patients.

The library was prepared using multiplex PCR. The sequencer listed for this sample is Illumina HiSeq 4000. iRepertoire HTBI primers and Arm-PCR amplification of CDR3 regions were used to construct TCR beta libraries. PCR products were gel purified before sequencing. From the authors' description of their analysis: Across samples, 55 to 80 TRBV and 14 TRBJ segments were identified and used for gene usage analysis of CDR3 amino acid clonotypes. COPE and FqMerger were used to merge filtered high-quality paired reads into contigs. BLAST was used to align contigs to IMGT TRBV, TRBD and TRBJ reference genes, and CDR3 was defined according to IMGT. Any clonotype with a frequency above 0.1% was classified as a highly expanded clone. Repertoire diversity was measured by Shannon entropy, and V-J evenness by the Gini coefficient. A clonotype was considered public if more than one individual shared it. Clones were called with MiXCR by TCRdb after fastp trimmed the public reads at Q25, and only in-frame beta chains were retained. Duplicate CDR3 protein sequences are folded into a single record with the most common DNA and genes. TCRdb assigned the V and J calls; the authors' analysis was not used. Counted in this sample were hundreds of thousands of distinct CDR3 sequences; under 20% of them appeared once. Together, the top ten hold under 20% of the sample.

Reading from cysteine to phenylalanine, the CDR3 counts 13 amino acids. Only the CDR3 DNA stays, 39 bases, in frame from base 1. Looking up the germline V gene yields CDR1 MGHDK and CDR2 SYGVNS. The junction shows trimming of 2 bases on V and 11 bases on J, and the gene matches do not reach 5 bases of it. Results and caveats for the whole study, not just this receptor: Persistent disease showed preferential use of TRBV28, TRBJ1-2 and TRBJ2-5, whereas newly diagnosed disease favored TRBV20-1 and TRBJ2-1. Sequencing and analysis were limited to the TCR beta chain. Compared with newly diagnosed patients, patients with persistent Graves' disease had lower TCR Shannon entropy and fewer highly expanded clones, which suggests clonal expansion. A larger number of public clonotypes was shared among persistent patients (around 2,500) than among newly diagnosed patients (around 890). As a limitation, the authors acknowledged that the small sample size may reduce accuracy. Peripheral blood alone was examined, since thyroid tissue, which constituted the primary lesion, could not be accessed.

This sample was also put to use in a study of T cells in Graves' hyperthyroidism and ophthalmopathy. As that second study puts it: A patient counted as having stable Graves' hyperthyroidism if no progression to ophthalmopathy occurred over 18 months of follow-up. The hyperthyroidism patients were between 18 and 65 years old and newly diagnosed, with a disease duration of less than 2 months. Patients with uncontrolled infections, other autoimmune diseases, pregnancy or lactation were excluded. Diagnoses were based on clinical symptoms, serum thyroxine and TRAb, thyroid ultrasound and orbital computed tomography. The TCR CDR3 was subjected to a first round of RT-PCR using the HTBI primer set and the Qiagen OneStep RT-PCR kit. Blood samples also contained most of the expanded thyroid clonotypes (frequency above 0.001), which suggests that blood repertoires may reflect thyroid immune responses. Ophthalmopathy was separated from stable hyperthyroidism by a 13 V-J signature model, with 87.88% sensitivity and around 81% specificity obtained in cross-validation and 80%/75% obtained in testing. During validation, the model predicted progression to ophthalmopathy a median of around 6 months ahead of onset, with almost 71% sensitivity and about 72% specificity. To identify TCR V-J signatures that set the groups apart, the researchers used a discovery cohort of 90 to 100 patients, made up of some 41 with Graves' ophthalmopathy and about 59 with stable Graves' hyperthyroidism. Prospective prediction of ophthalmopathy was tested in an independent validation cohort of under 20 hyperthyroidism patients and around 16 patients who later progressed to ophthalmopathy. The approximately 95 discovery patients were divided at random into training and test sets in a 7:3 ratio. The study also compared thyroid tissue and blood T-cell repertoires from 6 or 7 Graves' hyperthyroidism patients. Once sampling was done, hyperthyroidism patients were given methimazole at a starting dose of 30 mg daily, whereas ophthalmopathy patients were given high-dose intravenous methylprednisolone. A second multiplex PCR round built the libraries, followed by size selection and purification. The libraries were sequenced on an Illumina HiSeq2000 using paired-end 100 bp reads. SOAPnuke was used to process the raw data, removing reads that contained adapters or uncalled bases, had a mean Phred below 15, or lacked an exact match to the constant primer or identifier. High-quality paired reads were merged using COPE v1.2.5, and each unique nucleotide sequence was defined as a clonotype. MiTCR v1.1 was used to align clonotypes to the IMGT TRBV, TRBD and TRBJ reference segments. Analysis was restricted to V-J combinations with a frequency above 0.0001, which covered about 99% of repertoires. A TCS score was defined as the ratio between F50 (clonal expansion) and ExV (chaos), using BLOSUM62-based TCRdist between CDR3 peptides within each V-J. Welch's t-statistics and random forest reduced around 520 V-J features to roughly 13, which were used in a naive Bayes classifier (R e1071). No statistical method was used to fix the sample size in advance, and group allocation was not hidden from the investigators. TCR Vbeta CDR3 sequencing of 130 to 150 peripheral blood samples (under 45 ophthalmopathy, 75 to 85 hyperthyroidism and roughly 17 progressor patients) is reported in the paper.

This sequence originates from a woman aged 25 to 39 with Graves disease. Donor details come from another sample of the same person, matched by shared clones. Sequenced material: peripheral blood mononuclear cells (PBMCs), taken at new diagnosis, from a patient treated with antithyroid drugs. The chain employs TRBV25-1 and TRBJ1-5, with 8 bases matching TRBD1. The CDR3 reads CASSEQGATSQHF. At the DNA level, the sequence is TGTGCCAGCAGTGAACAGGGGGCGACGTCCCAGCATTTT.